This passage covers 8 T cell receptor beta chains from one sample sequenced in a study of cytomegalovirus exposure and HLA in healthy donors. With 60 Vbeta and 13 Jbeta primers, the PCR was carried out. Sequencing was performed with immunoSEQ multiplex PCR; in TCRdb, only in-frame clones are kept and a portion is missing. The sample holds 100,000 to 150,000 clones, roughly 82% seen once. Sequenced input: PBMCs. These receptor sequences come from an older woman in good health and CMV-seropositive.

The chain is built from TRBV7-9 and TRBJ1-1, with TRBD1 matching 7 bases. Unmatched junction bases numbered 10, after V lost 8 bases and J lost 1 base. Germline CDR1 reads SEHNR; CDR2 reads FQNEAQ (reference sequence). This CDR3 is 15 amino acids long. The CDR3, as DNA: TGTGCCAGCTTAGACAGGGCAGGCCCGAACACTGAAGCTTTCTTT. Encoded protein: CASLDRAGPNTEAFF. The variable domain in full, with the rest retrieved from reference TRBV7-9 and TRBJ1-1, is DTGVSQNPRHKITKRGQNVTFRCDPISEHNRLYWYRQTLGQGPEFLTYFQNEAQLEKSRLLSDRFSAERPKGSFSTLEIQRTEQGDSAMYLCASLDRAGPNTEAFFGQGTRLTVV.

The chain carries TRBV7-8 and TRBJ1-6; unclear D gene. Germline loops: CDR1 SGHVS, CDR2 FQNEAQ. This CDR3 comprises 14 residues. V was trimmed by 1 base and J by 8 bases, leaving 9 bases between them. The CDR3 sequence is CASSLGAGDSPLHF. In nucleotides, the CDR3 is TGTGCCAGCAGCTTAGGGGCAGGTGATTCACCCCTCCACTTT.

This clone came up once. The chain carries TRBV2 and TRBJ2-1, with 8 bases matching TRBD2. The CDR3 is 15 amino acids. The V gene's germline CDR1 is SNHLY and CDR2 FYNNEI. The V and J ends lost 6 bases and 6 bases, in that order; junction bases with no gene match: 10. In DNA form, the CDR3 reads TGTGCCAGCAGGGGGAAGGGACTAGGAACCAATGAGCAGTTCTTC. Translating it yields CASRGKGLGTNEQFF.

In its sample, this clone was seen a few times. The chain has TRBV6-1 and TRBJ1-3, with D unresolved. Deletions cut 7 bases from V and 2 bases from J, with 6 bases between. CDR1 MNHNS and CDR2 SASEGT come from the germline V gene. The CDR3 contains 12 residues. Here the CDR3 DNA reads TGTGCCAGCACTATAACTGGAAACACCATATATTTT. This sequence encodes CASTITGNTIYF.

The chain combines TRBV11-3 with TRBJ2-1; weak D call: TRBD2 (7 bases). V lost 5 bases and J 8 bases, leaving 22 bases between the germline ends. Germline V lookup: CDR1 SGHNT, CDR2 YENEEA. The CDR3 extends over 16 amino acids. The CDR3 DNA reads TGTGCCAGCAGCCTGGGGGGGCGGCTCACTTTCTATGAGCAGTTCTTC. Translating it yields CASSLGGRLTFYEQFF.

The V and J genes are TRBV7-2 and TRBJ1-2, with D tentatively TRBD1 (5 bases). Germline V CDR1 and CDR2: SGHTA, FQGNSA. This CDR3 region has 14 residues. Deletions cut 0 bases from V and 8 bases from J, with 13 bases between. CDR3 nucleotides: TGTGCCAGCAGCTTAGCGCAGGGAAGGGGCGGCTACACCTTC. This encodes CASSLAQGRGGYTF.

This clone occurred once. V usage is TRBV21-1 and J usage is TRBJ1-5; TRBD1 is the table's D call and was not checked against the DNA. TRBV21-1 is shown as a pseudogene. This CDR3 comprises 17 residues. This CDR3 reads CASGHLDRDGSNQPQHF. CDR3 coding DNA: TGTGCCAGCGGACATCTGGACAGGGACGGAAGCAATCAGCCCCAGCATTTT.

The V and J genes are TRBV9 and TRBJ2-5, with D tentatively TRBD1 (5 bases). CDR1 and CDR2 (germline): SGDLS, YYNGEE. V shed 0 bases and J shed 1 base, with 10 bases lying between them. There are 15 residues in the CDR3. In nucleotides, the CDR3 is TGTGCCAGCAGCGTAGGTGGAAGGGGCCAAGAGACCCAGTACTTC. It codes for CASSVGGRGQETQYF.